Below, 10 T cell receptor beta chains from the same sample are listed, as sequenced in a study of blood T cell repertoires in COVID-19. This table comes from immunoSEQ multiplex PCR, and its TCRdb copy is limited to in-frame clones, with some not included. Of about 260,000 clones in the sample, around four fifths were seen once. Sequencing input: peripheral blood. The receptor set was obtained from a woman aged 45-60 years who had recovered from COVID-19.

Notes on this clone: Other nucleotide sequences in the sample specify the same CDR3. The rearrangement links TRBV28 to TRBJ1-1; 8 bases are a match to TRBD1. The CDR3 extends over 14 amino acids. Looked up from germline, CDR1 is MDHEN and CDR2 is SYDVKM. V was clipped by 2 bases and J by 5 bases; unmatched bases: 4. CDR3 protein: CASSLTGGRTEAFF. DNA for the CDR3: TGTGCCAGCAGTTTAACAGGGGGTCGGACTGAAGCTTTCTTT.

V is TRBV6-5 and J is TRBJ1-2, with D perhaps matching TRBD1 (5 bases). CDR3 length: 14 residues. V lost 4 bases and J 6 bases, leaving 15 bases between the germline ends. The germline CDR1 and CDR2 sequences are MNHEY and SVGAGI. CDR3 DNA: TGTGCCAGCAGTTCCATGGGGAGGGGCCATGGCTACACCTTC. This encodes CASSSMGRGHGYTF.

The J gene is TRBJ1-6, the V gene TRBV7-2; 7 bases are a match to TRBD1. The germline CDR1 and CDR2 sequences are SGHTA and FQGNSA. The V and J ends lost 5 bases and 3 bases, in that order; junction bases with no gene match: 4. The CDR3 consists of 15 residues. DNA for the CDR3: TGTGCCAGCAGCCGCCGGGACAGCTATAATTCACCCCTCCACTTT. Translating it yields CASSRRDSYNSPLHF.

V usage is TRBV4-3 and J usage is TRBJ1-2; 10 bases are a match to TRBD1. Germline CDR1 is LGHNA and CDR2 is YSLEER. Trimming took 1 base from V and 4 from J; bases not matched to a gene: 6. This CDR3 contains 16 residues. CDR3 protein: CASSQGWDRGGYGYTF. The CDR3, as DNA: TGCGCCAGCAGCCAAGGGTGGGACAGGGGAGGCTATGGCTACACCTTC.

The chain is built from TRBV19 and TRBJ2-3, with 16 bases matching TRBD2. J gave up 5 bases and V 6 bases, and 2 bases lay outside the gene matches. The CDR3 contains 15 residues. CDR1 and CDR2 (germline): LNHDA, SQIVND (reference sequence). The DNA for the CDR3 is TGTGCCAGTAGCGGGACTAGCGGGGGGGAAGATACGCAGTATTTT. Encoded protein: CASSGTSGGEDTQYF. Using reference TRBV19 and TRBJ2-3 for the parts outside the CDR3, the full variable domain is DGGITQSPKYLFRKEGQNVTLSCEQNLNHDAMYWYRQDPGQGLRLIYYSQIVNDFQKGDIAEGYSVSREKKESFPLTVTSAQKNPTAFYLCASSGTSGGEDTQYFGPGTRLTVL.

The chain has TRBV5-4 and TRBJ1-2; perhaps TRBD1 as D (6 bases). This CDR3 contains 14 residues. Germline CDR1 is SGHNT and CDR2 is YYREEE (reference sequence). V was clipped by 3 bases and J by 4 bases, with 13 bases between them. The DNA for the CDR3 is TGTGCCAGCAGCTCAGGGGTATTGGGCTATGGCTACACCTTC. This gives the protein CASSSGVLGYGYTF.

The chain carries TRBV9 and TRBJ1-5, with D possibly matching TRBD1 (5 bases). This CDR3 contains 14 residues. Germline V gene sequence: CDR1 SGDLS, CDR2 YYNGEE. The germline V and J ends were trimmed by 4 bases and 9 bases, with 17 bases remaining between them. Here the CDR3 DNA reads TGTGCCAGCAGCACCCGACAGCATGGGTGGCCCCAGCATTTT. This codes for CASSTRQHGWPQHF.

The V call is TRBV6-4, the J call TRBJ2-7; no clear D. The ends were cut back, 9 bases at V and 7 bases at J, with 25 bases in the middle. The CDR3 consists of 15 residues. The germline CDR1 and CDR2 sequences are MRHNA and SNTAGT. CDR3 sequence (DNA): TGTGCCAGTCATAAAACGACCGCCGCAAAGACAGAGCAGTACTTC. This encodes CASHKTTAAKTEQYF.

This clone was detected once. The chain uses TRBV1 and TRBJ2-7; the D call TRBD2 from the table was never checked on the DNA. TRBV1 is reported as a pseudogene. The CDR3 covers 15 residues. The CDR3 DNA reads TGCACCAGCAGCCACTGCGGGTGGAGCTCCTACGAGCAGTACTTC. It codes for CTSSHCGWSSYEQYF.

The chain employs TRBV6-4 and TRBJ1-5, with D possibly being TRBD1 (6 bases). Germline V gene lookup returns CDR1 MRHNA and CDR2 SNTAGT. V shed 8 bases and J shed 6 bases, with 14 bases lying between them. CDR3 length: 13 residues. The CDR3 nucleotides are TGTGCCAGCTCAGACAGGCAGGGTCAGCCCCAGCATTTT. Encoded protein: CASSDRQGQPQHF.